The T cell receptor beta chain described here comes from a study of blood T cell repertoires in COVID-19. The overall study: Italy, Spain and the United States were the sources of the convalescent and acute COVID-19 samples.

In the original processing: Counts of nucleated cells, estimated from reference gene primer amplification, were obtained. Libraries were prepared by immunoSEQ multiplex PCR; TCRdb keeps only in-frame clonotypes and omits some of them. V and J calls and clone size come straight from that table; D and trimming were deduced from the DNA. The sample shows more than 400,000 clones, roughly 90% of them seen only once. Recovered participants had two consecutive negative NP/OP PCR tests, healthcare professional clearance, or symptom resolution. CDR1 and CDR2 (germline): LGHNA, YNFKEQ. The CDR3 contains 16 residues. The J segment lost 9 bases and the V segment lost 3 bases, leaving 12 bases of the junction unmatched.

The source of this sequence is a woman between 18 and 29 years old who had recovered from COVID-19. Sequenced sample: PBMCs or T cells enriched from blood (not recorded which). The rearrangement links TRBV4-2 to TRBJ2-1, with 9 positions matching TRBD2. CDR3 nucleotides: TGTGCCAGCAGCCAGGTAGCGGGGGCCCCATCTTCTGAGCAGTTCTTC. It specifies CASSQVAGAPSSEQFF.